This T cell receptor (beta chain) was recorded in a study of blood T cell repertoires in COVID-19. About the research overall: There were acute and convalescent COVID-19 samples, and they came from the United States, Italy and Spain. In each case, the material was cDNA or gDNA derived from T cells, B-cell-depleted T cells, or PBMCs.

Method: immunoSEQ multiplex PCR; TCRdb's copy keeps in-frame clones and lacks some. This table has more than 150,000 clones, roughly 76% appearing once. Germline-derived CDR1 and CDR2 are MNHEY and SVGAGI. The CDR3 length is 14 residues. The V end was cut by 9 bases, the J end by 2 bases, with 16 bases between. The rearrangement uses TRBV6-5 and TRBJ1-2; D remains unclear. The sample comprised peripheral blood. The sequence was collected from a woman at least 80 years old with COVID-19, enrolled during active disease. The CDR3 region is CASTLSLGNYGYTF. CDR3 sequence (DNA): TGTGCCAGTACTCTGAGCCTCGGGAACTATGGCTACACCTTC.